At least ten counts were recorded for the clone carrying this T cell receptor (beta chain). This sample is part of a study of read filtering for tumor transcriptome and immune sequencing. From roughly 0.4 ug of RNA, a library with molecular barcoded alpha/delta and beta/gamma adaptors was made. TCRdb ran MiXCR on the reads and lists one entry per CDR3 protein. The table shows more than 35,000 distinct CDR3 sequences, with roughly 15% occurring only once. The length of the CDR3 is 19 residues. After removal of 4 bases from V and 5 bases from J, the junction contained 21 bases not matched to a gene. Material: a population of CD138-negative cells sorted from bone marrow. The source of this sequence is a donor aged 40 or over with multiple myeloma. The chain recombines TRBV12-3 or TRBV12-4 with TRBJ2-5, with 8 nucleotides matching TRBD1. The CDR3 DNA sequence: TGTGCCAGCAGTTACCGTAAGGGACAGGCTCTATATAGTCGGGAGACCCAGTACTTC. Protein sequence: CASSYRKGQALYSRETQYF.